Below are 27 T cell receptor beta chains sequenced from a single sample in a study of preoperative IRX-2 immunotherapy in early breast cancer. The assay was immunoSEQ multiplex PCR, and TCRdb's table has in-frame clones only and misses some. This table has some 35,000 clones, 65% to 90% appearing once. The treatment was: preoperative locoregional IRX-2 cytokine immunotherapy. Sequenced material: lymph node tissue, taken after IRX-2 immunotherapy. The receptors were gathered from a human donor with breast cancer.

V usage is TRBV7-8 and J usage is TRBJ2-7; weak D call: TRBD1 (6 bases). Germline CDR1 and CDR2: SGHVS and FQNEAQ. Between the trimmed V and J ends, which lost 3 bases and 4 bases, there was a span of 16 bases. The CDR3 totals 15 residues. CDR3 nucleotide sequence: TGTGCCAGCAGCTTCCCCGGACAGCCTTTTTACGAGCAGTACTTC. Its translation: CASSFPGQPFYEQYF.

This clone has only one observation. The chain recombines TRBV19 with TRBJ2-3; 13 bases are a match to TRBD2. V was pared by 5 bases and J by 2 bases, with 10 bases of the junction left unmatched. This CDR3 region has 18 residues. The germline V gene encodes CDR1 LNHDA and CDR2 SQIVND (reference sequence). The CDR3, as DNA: TGTGCCAGTAGTCGTCTCGGACTAGCGGGGGAATCCACAGATACGCAGTATTTT. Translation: CASSRLGLAGESTDTQYF.

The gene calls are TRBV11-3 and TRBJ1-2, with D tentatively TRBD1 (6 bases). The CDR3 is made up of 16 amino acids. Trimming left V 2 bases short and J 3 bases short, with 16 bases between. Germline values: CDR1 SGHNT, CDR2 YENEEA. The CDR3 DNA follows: TGTGCCAGCAGCTTAACCCTCAGCGGGGGCGACTATGGCTACACCTTC. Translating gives CASSLTLSGGDYGYTF.

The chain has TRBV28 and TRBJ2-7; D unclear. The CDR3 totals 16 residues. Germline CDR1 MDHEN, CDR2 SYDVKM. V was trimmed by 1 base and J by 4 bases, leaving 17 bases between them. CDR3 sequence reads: CASSLFQSVLGYEQYF. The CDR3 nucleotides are TGTGCCAGCAGTTTATTCCAGAGCGTCCTGGGGTACGAGCAGTACTTC.

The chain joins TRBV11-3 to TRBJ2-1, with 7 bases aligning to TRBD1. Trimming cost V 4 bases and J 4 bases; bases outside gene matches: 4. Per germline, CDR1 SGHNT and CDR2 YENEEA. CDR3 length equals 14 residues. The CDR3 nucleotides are TGTGCCAGCAGCTCGACGGGACAGTACAATGAGCAGTTCTTC. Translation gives CASSSTGQYNEQFF.

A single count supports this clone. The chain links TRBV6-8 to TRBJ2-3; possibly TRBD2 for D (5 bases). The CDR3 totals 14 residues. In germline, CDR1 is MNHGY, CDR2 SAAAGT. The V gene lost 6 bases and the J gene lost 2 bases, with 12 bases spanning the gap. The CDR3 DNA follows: TGTGCCAGCAGCCCCCCGGACTCCACAGATACGCAGTATTTT. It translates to CASSPPDSTDTQYF.

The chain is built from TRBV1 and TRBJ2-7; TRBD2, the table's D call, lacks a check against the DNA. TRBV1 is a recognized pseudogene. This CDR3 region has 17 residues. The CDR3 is CASSQDLVSGVTYEQYF. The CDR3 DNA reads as TGCGCCAGCAGCCAAGATCTTGTTAGCGGGGTAACCTACGAGCAGTACTTC.

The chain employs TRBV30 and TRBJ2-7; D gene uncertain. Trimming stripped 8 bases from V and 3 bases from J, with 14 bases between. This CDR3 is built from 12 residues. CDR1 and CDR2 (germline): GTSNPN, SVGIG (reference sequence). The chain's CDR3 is CAAGLRNYEQYF. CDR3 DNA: TGTGCCGCCGGCCTACGTAACTACGAGCAGTACTTC.

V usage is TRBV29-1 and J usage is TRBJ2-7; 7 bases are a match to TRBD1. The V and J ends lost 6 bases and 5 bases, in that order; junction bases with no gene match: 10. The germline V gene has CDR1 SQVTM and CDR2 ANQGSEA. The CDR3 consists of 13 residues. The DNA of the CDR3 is TGCAGCGTCATAAGGGGGCAGTATGACGAGCAGTACTTC. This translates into CSVIRGQYDEQYF.

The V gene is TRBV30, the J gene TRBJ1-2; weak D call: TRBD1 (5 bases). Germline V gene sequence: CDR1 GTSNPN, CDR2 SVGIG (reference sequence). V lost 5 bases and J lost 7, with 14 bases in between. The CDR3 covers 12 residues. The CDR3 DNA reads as TGTGCCTGGTTGAGGGGTAAAGTTGGCTACACCTTC. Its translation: CAWLRGKVGYTF.

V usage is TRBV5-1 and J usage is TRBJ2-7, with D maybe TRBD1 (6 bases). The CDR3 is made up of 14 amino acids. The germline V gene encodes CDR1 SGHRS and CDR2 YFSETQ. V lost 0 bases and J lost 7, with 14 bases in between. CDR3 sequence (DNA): TGCGCCAGCAGCTTGGTCGTGGGGGCACAGGAGCAGTACTTC. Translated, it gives CASSLVVGAQEQYF.

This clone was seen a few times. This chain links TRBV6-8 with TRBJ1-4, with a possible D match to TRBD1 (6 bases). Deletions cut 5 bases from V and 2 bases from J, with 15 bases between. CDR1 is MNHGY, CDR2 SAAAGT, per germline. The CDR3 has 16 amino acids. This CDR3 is CASSQQGTSTNEKLFF. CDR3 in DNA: TGTGCCAGCAGTCAACAGGGCACCAGCACTAATGAAAAACTGTTTTTT.

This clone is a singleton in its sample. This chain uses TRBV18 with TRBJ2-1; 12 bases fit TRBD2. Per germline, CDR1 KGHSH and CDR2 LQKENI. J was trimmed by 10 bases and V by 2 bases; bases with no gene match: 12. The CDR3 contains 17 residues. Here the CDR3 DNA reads TGTGCCAGCTCACCAGTAAGCCCCCTAGCGGGGGGGCACGAGCAGTTCTTC. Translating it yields CASSPVSPLAGGHEQFF.

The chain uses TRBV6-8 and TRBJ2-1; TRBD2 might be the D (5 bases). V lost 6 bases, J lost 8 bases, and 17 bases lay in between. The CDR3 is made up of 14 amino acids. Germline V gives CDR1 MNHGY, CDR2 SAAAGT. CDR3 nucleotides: TGTGCCAGCAGCCCCAATATGCAGGACTATGAGCAGTTCTTC. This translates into CASSPNMQDYEQFF.

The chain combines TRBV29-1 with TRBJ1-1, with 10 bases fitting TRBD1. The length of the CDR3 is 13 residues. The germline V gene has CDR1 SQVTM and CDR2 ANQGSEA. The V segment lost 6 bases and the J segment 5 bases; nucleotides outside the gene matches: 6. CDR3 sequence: CSVDRGGKTEAFF. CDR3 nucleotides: TGCAGCGTGGACAGGGGGGGGAAAACTGAAGCTTTCTTT.

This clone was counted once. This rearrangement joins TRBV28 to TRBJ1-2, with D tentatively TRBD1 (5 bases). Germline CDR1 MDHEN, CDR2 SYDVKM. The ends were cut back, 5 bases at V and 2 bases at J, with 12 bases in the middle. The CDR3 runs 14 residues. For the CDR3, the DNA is TGTGCCAGCAGTCCCCCGCGGGGCAACTATGGCTACACCTTC. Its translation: CASSPPRGNYGYTF.

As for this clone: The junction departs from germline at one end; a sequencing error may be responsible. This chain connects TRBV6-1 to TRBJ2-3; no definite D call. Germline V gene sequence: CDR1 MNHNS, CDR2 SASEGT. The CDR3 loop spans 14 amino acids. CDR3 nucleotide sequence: TGTGCCATCAGTGAAGACACAAGACCAGATACGCAGTATTTT. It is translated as CAISEDTRPDTQYF.

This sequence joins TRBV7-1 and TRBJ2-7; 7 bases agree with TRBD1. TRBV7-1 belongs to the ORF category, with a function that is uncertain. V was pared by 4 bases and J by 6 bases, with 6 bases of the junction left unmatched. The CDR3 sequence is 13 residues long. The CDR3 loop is CASSLRDSAEQYF. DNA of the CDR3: TGTGCCAGCAGCTTAAGGGACAGCGCCGAGCAGTACTTC.

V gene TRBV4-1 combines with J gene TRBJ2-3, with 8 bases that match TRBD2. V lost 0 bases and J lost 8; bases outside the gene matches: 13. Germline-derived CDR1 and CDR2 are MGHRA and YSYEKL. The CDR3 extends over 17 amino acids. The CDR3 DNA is TGCGCCAGCAGCCAAGATCAAGTAGGTCTAGCGGGTAGTACGCAGTATTTT. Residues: CASSQDQVGLAGSTQYF.

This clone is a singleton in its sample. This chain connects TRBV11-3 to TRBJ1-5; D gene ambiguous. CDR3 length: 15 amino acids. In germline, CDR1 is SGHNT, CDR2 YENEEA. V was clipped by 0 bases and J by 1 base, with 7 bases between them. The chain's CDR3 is CASSLDGLSNQPQHF. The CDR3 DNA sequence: TGTGCCAGCAGCTTAGACGGTTTGAGCAATCAGCCCCAGCATTTT.

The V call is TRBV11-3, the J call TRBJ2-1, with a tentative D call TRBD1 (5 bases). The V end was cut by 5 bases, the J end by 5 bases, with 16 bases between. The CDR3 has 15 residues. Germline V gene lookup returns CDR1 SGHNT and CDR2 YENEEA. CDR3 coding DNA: TGTGCCAGCAGCCCTACAGGTTTGGGTCACAATGAGCAGTTCTTC. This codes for CASSPTGLGHNEQFF.

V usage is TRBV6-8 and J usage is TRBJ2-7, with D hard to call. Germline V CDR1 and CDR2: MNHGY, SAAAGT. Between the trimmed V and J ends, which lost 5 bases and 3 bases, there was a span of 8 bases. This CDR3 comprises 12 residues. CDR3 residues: CASSRGNYEQYF. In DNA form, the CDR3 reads TGTGCCAGCAGTAGAGGAAACTACGAGCAGTACTTC.

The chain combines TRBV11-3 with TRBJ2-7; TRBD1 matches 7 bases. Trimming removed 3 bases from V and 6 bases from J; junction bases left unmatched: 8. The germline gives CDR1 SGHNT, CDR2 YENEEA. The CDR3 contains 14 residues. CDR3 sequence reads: CASSLTGRTSEQYF. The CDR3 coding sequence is TGTGCCAGCAGCTTGACAGGGAGAACTAGCGAGCAGTACTTC.

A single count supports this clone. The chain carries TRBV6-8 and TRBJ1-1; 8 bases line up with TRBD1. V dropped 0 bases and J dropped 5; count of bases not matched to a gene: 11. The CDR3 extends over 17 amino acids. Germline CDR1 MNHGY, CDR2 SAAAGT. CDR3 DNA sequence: TGTGCCAGCAGTTACTCGGCAGGGGGCGTAAAGGGGACTGAAGCTTTCTTT. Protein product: CASSYSAGGVKGTEAFF.

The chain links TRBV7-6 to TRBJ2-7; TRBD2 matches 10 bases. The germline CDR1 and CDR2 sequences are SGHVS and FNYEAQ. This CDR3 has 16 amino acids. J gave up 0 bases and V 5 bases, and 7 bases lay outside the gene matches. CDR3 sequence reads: CASSRGLATTSYEQYF. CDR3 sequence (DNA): TGTGCCAGCAGCAGGGGACTAGCGACCACCTCCTACGAGCAGTACTTC. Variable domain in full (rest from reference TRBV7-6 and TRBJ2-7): GAGVSQSPRYKVTKRGQDVALRCDPISGHVSLYWYRQALGQGPEFLTYFNYEAQQDKSGLPNDRFSAERPEGSISTLTIQRTEQRDSAMYRCASSRGLATTSYEQYFGPGTRLTVT.

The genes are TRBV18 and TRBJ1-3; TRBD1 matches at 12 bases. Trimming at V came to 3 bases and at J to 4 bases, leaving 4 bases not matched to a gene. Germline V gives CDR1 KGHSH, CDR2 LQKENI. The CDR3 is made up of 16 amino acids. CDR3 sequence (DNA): TGTGCCAGCTCACCGGGACAGGGGGCATCCGGAAACACCATATATTTT. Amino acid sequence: CASSPGQGASGNTIYF.

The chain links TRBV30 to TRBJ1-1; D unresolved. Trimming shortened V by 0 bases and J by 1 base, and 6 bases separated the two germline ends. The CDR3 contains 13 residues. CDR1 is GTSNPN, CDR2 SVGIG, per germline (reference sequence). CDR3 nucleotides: TGTGCCTGGAGTGTAAAGGGGAACACTGAAGCTTTCTTT. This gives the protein CAWSVKGNTEAFF.